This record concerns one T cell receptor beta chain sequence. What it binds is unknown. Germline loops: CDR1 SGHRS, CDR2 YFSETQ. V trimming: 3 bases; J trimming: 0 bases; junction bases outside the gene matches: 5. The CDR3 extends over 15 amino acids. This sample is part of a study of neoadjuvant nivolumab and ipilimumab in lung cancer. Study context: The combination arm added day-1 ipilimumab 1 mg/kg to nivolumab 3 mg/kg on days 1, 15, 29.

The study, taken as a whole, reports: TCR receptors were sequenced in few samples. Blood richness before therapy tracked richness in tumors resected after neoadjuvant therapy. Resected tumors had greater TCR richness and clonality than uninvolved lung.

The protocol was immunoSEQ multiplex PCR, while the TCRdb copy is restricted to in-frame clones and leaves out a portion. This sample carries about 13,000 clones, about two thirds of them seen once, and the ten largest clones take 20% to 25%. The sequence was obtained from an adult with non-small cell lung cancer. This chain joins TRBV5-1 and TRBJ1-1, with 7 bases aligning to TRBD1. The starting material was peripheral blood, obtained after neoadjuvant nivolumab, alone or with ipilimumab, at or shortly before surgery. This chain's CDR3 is CASSSQTGMNTEAFF. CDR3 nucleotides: TGCGCCAGCAGCTCCCAGACAGGGATGAACACTGAAGCTTTCTTT.